One T cell receptor (beta chain) is described in this entry. Antigen specificity is unknown. Additional DNA sequences in this sample encode the identical CDR3. The data belong to a study of cytomegalovirus exposure and HLA in healthy donors. Study conclusions and caveats: It is likely that the observed cluster of highly shared sequence variants was a sequencing artifact.

This CDR3 region has 13 residues. V lost 0 bases and J lost 3, with 5 bases in between. Germline lookup yields CDR1 SGHNT and CDR2 YYREEE (reference sequence). PCR employed 60 Vbeta and 13 Jbeta primers. Generated by immunoSEQ multiplex PCR, the TCRdb table keeps only in-frame clones and is missing some. The data contain approximately 190,000 clones, over 65% of them singletons. The chain recombines TRBV5-4 with TRBJ2-3; a weak D match, TRBD2 (5 bases). This sequence originates from a woman aged 45 to 65 in good health and CMV-seropositive. Sequenced sample: PBMCs. CDR3 amino acids: CASSLAGTDTQYF. The DNA for the CDR3 is TGTGCCAGCAGCTTGGCGGGAACAGATACGCAGTATTTT.